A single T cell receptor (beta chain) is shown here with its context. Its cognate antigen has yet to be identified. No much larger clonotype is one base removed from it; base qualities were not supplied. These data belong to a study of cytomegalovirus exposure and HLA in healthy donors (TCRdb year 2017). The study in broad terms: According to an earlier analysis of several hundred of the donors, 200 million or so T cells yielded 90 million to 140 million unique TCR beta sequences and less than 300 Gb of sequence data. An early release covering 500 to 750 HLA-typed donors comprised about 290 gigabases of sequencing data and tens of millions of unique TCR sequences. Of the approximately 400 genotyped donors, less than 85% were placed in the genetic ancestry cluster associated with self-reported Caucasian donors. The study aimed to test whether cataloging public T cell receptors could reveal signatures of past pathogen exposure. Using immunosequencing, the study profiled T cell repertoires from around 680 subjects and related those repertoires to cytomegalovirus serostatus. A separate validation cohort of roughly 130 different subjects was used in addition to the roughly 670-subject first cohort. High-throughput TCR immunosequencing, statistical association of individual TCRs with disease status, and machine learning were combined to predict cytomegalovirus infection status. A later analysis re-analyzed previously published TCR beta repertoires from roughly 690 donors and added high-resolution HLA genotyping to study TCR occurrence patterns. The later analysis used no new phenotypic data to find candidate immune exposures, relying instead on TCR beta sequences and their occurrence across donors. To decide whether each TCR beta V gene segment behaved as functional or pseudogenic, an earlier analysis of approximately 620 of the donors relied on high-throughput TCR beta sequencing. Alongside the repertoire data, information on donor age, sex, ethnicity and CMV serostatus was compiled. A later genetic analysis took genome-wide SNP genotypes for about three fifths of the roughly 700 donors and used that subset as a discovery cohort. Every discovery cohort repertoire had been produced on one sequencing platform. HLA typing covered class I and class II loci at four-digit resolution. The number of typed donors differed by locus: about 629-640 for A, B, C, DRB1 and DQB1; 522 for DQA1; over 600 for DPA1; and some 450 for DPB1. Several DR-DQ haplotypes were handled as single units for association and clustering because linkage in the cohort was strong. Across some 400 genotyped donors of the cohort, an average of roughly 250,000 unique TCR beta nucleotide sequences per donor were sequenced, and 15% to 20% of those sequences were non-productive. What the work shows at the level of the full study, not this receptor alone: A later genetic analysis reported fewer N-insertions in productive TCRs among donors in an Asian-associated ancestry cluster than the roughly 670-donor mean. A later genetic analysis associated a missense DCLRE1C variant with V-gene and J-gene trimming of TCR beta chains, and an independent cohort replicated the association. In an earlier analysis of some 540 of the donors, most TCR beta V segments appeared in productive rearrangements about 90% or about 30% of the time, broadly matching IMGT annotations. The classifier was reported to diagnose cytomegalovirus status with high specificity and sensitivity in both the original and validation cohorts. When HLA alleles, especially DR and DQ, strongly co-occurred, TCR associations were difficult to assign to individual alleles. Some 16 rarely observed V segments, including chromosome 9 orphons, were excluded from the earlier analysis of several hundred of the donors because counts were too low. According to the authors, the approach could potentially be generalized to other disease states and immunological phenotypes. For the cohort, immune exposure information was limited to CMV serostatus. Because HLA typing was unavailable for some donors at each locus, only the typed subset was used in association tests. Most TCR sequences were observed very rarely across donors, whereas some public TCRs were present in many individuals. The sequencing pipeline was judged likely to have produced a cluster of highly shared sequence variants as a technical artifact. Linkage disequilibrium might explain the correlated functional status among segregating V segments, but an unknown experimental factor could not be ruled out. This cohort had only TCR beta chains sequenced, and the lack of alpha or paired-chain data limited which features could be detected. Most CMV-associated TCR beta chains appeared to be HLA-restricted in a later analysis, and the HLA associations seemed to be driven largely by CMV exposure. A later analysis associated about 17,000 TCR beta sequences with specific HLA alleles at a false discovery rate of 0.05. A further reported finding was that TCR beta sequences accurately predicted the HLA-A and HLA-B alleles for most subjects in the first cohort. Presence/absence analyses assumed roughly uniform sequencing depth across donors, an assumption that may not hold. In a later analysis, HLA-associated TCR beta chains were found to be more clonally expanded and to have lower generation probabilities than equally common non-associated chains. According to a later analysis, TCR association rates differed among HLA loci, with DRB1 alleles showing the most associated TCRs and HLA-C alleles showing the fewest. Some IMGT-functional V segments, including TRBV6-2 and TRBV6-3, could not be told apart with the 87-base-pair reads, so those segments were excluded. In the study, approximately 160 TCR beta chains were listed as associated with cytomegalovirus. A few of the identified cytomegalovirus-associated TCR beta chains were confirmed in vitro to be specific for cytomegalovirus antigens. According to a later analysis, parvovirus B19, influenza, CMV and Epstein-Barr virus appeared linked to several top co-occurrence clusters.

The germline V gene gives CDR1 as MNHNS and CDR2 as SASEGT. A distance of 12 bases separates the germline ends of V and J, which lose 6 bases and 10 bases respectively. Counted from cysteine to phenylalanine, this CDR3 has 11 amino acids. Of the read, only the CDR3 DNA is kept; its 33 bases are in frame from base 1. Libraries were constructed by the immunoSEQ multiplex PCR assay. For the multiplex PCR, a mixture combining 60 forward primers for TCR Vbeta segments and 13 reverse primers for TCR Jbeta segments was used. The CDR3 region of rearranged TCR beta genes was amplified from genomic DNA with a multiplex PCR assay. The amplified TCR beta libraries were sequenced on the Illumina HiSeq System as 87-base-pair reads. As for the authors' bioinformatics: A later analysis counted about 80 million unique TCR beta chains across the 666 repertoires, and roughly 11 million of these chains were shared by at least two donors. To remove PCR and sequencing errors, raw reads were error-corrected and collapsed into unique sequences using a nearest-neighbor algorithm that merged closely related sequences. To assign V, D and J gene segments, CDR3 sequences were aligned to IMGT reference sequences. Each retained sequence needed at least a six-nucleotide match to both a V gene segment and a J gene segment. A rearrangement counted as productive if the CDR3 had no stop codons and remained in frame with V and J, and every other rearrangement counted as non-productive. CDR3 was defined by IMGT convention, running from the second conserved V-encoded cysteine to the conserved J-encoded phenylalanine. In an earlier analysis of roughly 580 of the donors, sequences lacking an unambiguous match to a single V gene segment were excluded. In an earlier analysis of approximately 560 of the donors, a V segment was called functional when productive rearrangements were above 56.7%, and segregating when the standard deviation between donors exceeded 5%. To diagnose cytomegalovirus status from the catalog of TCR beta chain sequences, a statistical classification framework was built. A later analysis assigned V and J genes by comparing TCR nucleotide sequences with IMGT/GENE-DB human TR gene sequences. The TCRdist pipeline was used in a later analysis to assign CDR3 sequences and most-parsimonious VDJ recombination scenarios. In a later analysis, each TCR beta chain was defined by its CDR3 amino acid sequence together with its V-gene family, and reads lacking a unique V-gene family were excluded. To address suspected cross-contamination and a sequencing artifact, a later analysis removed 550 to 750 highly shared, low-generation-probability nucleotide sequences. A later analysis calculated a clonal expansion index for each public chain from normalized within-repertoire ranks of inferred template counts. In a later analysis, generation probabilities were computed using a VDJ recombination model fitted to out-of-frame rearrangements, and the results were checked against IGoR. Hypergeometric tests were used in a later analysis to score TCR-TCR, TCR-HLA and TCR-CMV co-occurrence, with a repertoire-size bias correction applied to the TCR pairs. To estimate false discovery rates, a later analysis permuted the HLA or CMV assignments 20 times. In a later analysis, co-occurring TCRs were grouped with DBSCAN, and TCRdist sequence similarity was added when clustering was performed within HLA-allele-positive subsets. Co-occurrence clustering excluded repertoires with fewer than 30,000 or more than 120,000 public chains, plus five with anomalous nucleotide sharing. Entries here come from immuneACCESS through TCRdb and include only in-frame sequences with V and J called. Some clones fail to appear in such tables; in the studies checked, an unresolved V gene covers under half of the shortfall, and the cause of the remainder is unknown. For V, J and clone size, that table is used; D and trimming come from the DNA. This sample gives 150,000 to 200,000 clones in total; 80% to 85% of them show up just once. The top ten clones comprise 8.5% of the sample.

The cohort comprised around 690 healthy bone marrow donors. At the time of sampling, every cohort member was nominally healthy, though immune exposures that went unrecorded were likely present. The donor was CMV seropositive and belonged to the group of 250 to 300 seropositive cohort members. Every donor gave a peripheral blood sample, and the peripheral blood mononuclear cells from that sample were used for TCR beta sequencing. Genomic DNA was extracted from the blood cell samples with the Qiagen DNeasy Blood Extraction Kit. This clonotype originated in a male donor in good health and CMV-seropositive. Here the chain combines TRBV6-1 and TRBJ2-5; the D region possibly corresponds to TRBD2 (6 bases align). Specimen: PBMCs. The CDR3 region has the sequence CASSPLRDQYF. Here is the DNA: TGTGCCAGCAGCCCCTTGCGGGACCAGTACTTC.